The following is a TCR beta chain sequence with its context. Its antigen is currently unknown. Preparation of the TCRbeta library involved a method that used unique molecular identifiers. TCRdb re-called the PCR reads with MiXCR, one entry per CDR3 protein. The table lists 530,000 or so distinct CDR3 sequences, roughly 30% of them singletons. The V end lost 2 bases, the J end lost 3 bases, and 14 bases lay between the germline ends. CDR1 is SGHRS, CDR2 YFSETQ, per germline. CDR3 length: 15 residues. The data stem from a study of T-cell reconstitution after alpha-beta-depleted transplantation in children. Study-level results: Newly produced T cells mostly provided counts and TCRbeta diversity after one year, as hyperexpanded clones declined. Some patients' high day-60 TCRbeta diversity was traced to surviving recipient T cells and thymic progenitors. Expanded clones from the graft, numbering several hundred, reportedly supplied alpha-beta T cells about two months after transplant.

The sample was PBMCs, taken before TCRalphabeta/CD19-depleted stem cell transplant. This clonotype was sampled from a boy under two years old with Wiskott-Aldrich syndrome, due to receive a stem cell transplant. The chain uses TRBV5-1 and TRBJ1-1; the D gene is possibly TRBD1 (5 bases). CDR3 nucleotides: TGCGCCAGCAGCTTACTCCAGGGTATGCACACTGAAGCTTTCTTT. This gives the protein CASSLLQGMHTEAFF.